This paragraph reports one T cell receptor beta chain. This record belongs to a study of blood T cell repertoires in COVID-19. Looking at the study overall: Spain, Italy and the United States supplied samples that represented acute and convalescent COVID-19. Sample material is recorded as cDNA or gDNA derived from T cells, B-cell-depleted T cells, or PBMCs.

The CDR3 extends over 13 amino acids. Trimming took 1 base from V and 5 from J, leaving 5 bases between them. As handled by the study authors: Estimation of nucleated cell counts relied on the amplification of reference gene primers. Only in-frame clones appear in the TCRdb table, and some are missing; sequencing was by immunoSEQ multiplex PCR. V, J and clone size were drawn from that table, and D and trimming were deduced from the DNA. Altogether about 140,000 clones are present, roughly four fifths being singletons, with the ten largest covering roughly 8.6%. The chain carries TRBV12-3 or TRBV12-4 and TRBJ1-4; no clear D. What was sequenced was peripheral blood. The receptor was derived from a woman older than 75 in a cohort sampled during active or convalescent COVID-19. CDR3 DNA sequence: TGTGCCAGCAGTTTAGATAGAAATGAAAAACTGTTTTTT. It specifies CASSLDRNEKLFF.